Listed here is a single T cell receptor beta chain. Its antigen is not identified. Germline V CDR1 and CDR2: DFQATT, SNEGSKA (reference sequence). CDR3 length equals 14 residues. Trimming removed 6 bases at V and 7 bases at J, with 18 bases between. Construction of the TCR beta libraries employed iRepertoire HTBI primers in conjunction with Arm-PCR of CDR3 regions. TCRdb reanalysed the multiplex PCR reads using MiXCR and keeps one entry per CDR3 protein. The sample gives 500,000 or so distinct CDR3 sequences, about 16% of which show up once; about 25% is in the top ten. Time point of the sample: newly diagnosed GD, antithyroid drugs for less than 3 months. Extracted PBMC RNA gave rise to the TCR library. All patients originated from an endocrinology department located in Xi'an, China. This sample is part of a study of regulatory T cells in long-lasting Graves disease. Study-wide background: Recently diagnosed Graves' patients had received antithyroid drugs for under 3 months. Points from the study as a whole: It was in persistent disease that TRBV28, TRBJ1-2 and TRBJ2-5 were favored.

These data are also associated with another study on T cells in Graves' hyperthyroidism and ophthalmopathy. That source adds: Using 13 V-J features, a model discriminated ophthalmopathy from stable hyperthyroidism.

The TCR originated in a woman aged 35-65 years with Graves disease. Specimen: peripheral blood mononuclear cells (PBMCs), collected at new diagnosis, from a patient treated with antithyroid drugs. The V and J genes are TRBV20-1 and TRBJ2-2, with D uncertain. In nucleotides, the CDR3 is TGCAGTGCCCGGGCCTCAAGGCTAGGCGGGGAGCTGTTTTTT. Protein sequence: CSARASRLGGELFF.